This TCR beta chain is drawn from a study of T cells expressing NK-cell markers. The CDR3 length is 14 residues. TCRdb processed the 5' RACE reads again and assigns one entry to each CDR3 protein, with no DNA. The sample table includes some 410,000 distinct CDR3 sequences. The chain employs TRBV12-3 or TRBV12-4 and TRBJ2-2. What was sequenced was blood T cells: a sorted CD56 or NKG2C T cell subset, CD4+ or CD8+ T cells, or bulk PBMC T cells (not recorded which). This receptor was taken from a woman aged 18-70 years in good health. The CDR3 region is CASSPVSTPGELFF.